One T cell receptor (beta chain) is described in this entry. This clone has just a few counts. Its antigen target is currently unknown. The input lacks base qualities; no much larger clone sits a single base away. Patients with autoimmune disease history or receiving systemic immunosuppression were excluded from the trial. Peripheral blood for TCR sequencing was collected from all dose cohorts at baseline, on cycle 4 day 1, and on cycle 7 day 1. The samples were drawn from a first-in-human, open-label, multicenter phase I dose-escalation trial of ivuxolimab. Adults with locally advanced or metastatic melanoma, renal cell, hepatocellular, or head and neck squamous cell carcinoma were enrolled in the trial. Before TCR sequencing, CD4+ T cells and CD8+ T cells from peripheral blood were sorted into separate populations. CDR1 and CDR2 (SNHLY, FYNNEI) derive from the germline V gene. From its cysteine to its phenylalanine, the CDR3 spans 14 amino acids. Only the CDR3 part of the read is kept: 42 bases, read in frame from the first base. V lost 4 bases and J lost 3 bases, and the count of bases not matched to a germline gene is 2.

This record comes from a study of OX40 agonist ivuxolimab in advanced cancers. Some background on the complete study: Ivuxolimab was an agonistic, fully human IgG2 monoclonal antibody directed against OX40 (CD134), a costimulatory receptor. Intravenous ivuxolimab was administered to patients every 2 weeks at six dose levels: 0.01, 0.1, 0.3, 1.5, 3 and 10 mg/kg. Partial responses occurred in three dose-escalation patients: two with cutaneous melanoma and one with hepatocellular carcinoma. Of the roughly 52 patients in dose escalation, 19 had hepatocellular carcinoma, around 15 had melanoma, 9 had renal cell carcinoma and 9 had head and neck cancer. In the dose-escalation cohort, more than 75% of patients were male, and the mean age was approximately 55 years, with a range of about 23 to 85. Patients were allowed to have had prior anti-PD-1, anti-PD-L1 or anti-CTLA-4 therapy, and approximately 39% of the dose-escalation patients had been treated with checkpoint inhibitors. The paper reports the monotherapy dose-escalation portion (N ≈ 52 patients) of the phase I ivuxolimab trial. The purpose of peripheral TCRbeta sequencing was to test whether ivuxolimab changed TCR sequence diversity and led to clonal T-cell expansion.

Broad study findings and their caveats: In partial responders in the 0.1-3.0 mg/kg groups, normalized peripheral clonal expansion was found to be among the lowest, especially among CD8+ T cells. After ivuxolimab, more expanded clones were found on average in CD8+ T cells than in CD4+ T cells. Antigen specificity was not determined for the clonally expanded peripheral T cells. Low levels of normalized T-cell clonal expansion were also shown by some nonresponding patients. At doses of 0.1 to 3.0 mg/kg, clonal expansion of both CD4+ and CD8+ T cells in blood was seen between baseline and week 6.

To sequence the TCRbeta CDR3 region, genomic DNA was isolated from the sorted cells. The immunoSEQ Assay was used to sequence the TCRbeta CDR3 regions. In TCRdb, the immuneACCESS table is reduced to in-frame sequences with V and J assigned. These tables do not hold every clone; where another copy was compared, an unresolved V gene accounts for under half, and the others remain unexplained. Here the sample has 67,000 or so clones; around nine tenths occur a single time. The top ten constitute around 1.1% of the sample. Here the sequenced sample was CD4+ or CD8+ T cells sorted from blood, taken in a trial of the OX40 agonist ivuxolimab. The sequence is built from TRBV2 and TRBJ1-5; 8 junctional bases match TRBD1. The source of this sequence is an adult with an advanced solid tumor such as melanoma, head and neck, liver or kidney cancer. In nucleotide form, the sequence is TGTGCCAGCAGTGGTCAGGGGGCCAATCAGCCCCAGCATTTT. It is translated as CASSGQGANQPQHF.